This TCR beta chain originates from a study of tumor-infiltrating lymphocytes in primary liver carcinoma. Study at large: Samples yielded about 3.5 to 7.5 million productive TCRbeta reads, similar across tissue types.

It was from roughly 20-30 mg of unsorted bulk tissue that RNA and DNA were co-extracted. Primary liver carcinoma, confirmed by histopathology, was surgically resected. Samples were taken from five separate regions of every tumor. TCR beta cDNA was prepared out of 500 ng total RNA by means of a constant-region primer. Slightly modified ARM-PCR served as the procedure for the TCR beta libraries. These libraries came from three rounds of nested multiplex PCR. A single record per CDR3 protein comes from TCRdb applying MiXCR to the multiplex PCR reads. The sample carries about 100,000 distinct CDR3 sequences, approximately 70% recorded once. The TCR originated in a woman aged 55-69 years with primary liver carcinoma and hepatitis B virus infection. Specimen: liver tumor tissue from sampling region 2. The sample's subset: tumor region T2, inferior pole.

The CDR3 DNA is TGCGCCAGCACCTTTTCTTCGAGCGGGAGCGAGACCCAGTACTTC. Translation gives CASTFSSSGSETQYF. The gene calls are TRBV5-1 and TRBJ2-5; 8 nucleotides agree with TRBD2. V shed 6 bases, J shed 5 bases, and the junction held 12 bases outside the gene matches. This CDR3 has 15 residues. Germline loops: CDR1 SGHRS, CDR2 YFSETQ.